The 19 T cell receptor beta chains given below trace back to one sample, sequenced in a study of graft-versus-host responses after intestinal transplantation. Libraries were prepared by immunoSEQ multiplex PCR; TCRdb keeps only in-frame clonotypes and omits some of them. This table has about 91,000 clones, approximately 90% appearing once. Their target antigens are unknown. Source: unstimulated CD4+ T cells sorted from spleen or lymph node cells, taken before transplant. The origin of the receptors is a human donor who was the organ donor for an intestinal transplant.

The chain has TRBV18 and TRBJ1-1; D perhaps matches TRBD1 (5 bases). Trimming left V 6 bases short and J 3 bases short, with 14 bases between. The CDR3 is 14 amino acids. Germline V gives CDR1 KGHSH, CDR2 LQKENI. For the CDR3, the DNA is TGTGCCAGCTCTATCTCCCAGGGATACACTGAAGCTTTCTTT. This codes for CASSISQGYTEAFF. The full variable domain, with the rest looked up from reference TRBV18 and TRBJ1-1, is NAGVMQNPRHLVRRRGQEARLRCSPMKGHSHVYWYRQLPEEGLKFMVYLQKENIIDESGMPKERFSAEFPKEGPSILRIQQVVRGDSAAYFCASSISQGYTEAFFGQGTRLTVV.

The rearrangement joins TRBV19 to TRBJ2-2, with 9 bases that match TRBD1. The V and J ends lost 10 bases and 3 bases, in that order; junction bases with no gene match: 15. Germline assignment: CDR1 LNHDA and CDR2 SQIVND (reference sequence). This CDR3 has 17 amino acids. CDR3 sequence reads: CATRGQGLSWDTGELFF. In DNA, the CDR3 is TGTGCCACCAGGGGACAGGGTCTAAGTTGGGACACCGGGGAGCTGTTTTTT.

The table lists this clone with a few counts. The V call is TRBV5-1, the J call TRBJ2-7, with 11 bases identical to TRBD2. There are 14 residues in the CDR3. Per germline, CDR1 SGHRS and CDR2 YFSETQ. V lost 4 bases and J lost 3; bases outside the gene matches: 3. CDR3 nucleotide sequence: TGCGCCAGCAGCCAGGGACTAGCGGACTACGAGCAGTACTTC. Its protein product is CASSQGLADYEQYF. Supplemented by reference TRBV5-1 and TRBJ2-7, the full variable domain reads KAGVTQTPRYLIKTRGQQVTLSCSPISGHRSVSWYQQTPGQGLQFLFEYFSETQRNKGNFPGRFSGRQFSNSRSEMNVSTLELGDSALYLCASSQGLADYEQYFGPGTRLTVT.

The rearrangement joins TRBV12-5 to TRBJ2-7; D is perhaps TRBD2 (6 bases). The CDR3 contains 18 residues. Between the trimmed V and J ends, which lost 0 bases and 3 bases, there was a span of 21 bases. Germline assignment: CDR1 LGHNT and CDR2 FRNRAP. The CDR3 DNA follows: TGTGCTAGTGGTTTGGTACGGAGTTGGTCTAGCGATTTCTACGAGCAGTACTTC. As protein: CASGLVRSWSSDFYEQYF.

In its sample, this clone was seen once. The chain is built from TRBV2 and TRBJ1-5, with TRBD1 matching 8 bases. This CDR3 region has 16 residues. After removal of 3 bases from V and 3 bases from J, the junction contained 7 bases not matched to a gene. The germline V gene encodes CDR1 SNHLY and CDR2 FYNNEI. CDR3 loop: CASSDSRGRPNQPQHF. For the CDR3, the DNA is TGTGCCAGCAGTGATTCCAGGGGGCGGCCCAATCAGCCCCAGCATTTT.

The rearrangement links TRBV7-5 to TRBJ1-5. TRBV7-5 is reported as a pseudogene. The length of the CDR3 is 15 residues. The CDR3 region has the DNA TGTGCCAGAAGCTGCTGCGGGTCCGTACGCCAGCCCCAGCATTTT. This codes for CARSCCGSVRQPQHF.

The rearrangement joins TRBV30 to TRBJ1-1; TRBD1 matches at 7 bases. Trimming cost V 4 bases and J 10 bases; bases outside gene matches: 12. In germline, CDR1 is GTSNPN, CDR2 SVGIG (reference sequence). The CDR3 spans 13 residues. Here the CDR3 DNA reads TGTGCCTGGACTGGGACAGCCCTTGGGGCAGCTTTCTTT. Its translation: CAWTGTALGAAFF.

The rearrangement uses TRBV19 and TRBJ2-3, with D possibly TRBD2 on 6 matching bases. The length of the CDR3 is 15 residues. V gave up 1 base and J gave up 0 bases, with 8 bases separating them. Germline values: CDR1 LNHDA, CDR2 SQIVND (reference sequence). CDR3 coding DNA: TGTGCCAGTAGTATAGGTGGGGGGAGCACAGATACGCAGTATTTT. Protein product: CASSIGGGSTDTQYF.

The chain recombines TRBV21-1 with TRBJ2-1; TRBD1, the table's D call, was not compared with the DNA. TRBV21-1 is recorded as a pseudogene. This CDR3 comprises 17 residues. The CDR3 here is CASRENDRDSSYNEQFF. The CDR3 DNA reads TGTGCCAGCAGAGAGAACGACCGGGACAGCTCCTACAATGAGCAGTTCTTC.

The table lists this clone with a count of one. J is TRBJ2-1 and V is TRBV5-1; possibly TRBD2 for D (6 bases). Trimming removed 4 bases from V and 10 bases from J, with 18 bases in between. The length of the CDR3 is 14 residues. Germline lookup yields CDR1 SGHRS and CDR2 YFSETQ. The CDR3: CASSAFTNGGEQFF. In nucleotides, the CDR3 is TGCGCCAGCAGCGCTTTTACAAATGGAGGGGAGCAGTTCTTC.

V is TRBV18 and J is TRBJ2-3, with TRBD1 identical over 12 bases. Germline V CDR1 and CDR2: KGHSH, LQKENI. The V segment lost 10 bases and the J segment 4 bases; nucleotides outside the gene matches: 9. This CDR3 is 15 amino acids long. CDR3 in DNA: TGTGCCACAACCCTCGGGACAGGGGGCGCAGATACGCAGTATTTT. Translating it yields CATTLGTGGADTQYF.

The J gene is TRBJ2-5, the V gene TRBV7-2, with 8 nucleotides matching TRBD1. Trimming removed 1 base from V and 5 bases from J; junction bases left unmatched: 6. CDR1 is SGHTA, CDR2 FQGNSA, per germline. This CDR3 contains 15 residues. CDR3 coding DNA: TGTGCCAGCAGCTTAGAGTCAGGGGGCGTGGAGACCCAGTACTTC. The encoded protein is CASSLESGGVETQYF.

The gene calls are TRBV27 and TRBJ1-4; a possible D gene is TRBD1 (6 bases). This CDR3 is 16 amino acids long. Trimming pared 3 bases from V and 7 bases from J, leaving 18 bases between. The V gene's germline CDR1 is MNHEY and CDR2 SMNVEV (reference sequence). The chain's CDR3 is CASSLDIPGDGEKLFF. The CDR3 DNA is TGTGCCAGCAGTTTGGACATCCCAGGGGATGGTGAAAAACTGTTTTTT.

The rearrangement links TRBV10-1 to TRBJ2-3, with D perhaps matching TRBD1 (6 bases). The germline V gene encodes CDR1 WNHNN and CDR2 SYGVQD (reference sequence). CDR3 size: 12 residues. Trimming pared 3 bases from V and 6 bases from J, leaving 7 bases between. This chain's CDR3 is CASSEDRDTQYF. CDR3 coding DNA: TGCGCCAGCAGTGAAGACAGGGATACGCAGTATTTT.

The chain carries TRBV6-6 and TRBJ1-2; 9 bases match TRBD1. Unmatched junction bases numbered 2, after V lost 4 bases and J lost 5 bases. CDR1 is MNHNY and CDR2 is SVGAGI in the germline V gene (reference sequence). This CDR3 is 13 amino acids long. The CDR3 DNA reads TGTGCCAGCAGTTCGGACAGGGGTTATGGCTACACCTTC. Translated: CASSSDRGYGYTF.

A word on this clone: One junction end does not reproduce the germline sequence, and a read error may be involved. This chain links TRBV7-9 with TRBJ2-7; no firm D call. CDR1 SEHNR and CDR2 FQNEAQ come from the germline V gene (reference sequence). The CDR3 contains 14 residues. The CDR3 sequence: CASRLDASSYEQYF. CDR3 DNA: TGTGCCAGCAGATTAGACGCGAGCTCCTACGAGCAGTACTTC.

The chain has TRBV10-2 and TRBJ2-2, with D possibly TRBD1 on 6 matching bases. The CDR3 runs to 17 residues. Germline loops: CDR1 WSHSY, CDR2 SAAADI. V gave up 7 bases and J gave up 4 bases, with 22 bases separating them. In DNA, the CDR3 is TGCGCCAGCATCGGAGCATGGACAGTTCGTTCCACCGGGGAGCTGTTTTTT. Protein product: CASIGAWTVRSTGELFF.

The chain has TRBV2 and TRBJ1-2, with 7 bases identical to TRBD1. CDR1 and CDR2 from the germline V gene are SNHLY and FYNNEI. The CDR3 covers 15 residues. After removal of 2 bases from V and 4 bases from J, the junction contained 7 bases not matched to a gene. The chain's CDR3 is CASSETSQGSYGYTF. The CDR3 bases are TGTGCCAGCAGTGAAACCTCACAGGGGTCCTATGGCTACACCTTC. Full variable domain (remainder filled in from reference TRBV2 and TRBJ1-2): EPEVTQTPSHQVTQMGQEVILRCVPISNHLYFYWYRQILGQKVEFLVSFYNNEISEKSEIFDDQFSVERPDGSNFTLKIRSTKLEDSAMYFCASSETSQGSYGYTFGSGTRLTVV.

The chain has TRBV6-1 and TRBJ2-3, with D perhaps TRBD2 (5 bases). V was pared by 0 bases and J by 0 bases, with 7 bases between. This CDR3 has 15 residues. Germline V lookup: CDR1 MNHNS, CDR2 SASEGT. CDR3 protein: CASSEAWTSTDTQYF. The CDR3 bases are TGTGCCAGCAGTGAAGCTTGGACTAGCACAGATACGCAGTATTTT.